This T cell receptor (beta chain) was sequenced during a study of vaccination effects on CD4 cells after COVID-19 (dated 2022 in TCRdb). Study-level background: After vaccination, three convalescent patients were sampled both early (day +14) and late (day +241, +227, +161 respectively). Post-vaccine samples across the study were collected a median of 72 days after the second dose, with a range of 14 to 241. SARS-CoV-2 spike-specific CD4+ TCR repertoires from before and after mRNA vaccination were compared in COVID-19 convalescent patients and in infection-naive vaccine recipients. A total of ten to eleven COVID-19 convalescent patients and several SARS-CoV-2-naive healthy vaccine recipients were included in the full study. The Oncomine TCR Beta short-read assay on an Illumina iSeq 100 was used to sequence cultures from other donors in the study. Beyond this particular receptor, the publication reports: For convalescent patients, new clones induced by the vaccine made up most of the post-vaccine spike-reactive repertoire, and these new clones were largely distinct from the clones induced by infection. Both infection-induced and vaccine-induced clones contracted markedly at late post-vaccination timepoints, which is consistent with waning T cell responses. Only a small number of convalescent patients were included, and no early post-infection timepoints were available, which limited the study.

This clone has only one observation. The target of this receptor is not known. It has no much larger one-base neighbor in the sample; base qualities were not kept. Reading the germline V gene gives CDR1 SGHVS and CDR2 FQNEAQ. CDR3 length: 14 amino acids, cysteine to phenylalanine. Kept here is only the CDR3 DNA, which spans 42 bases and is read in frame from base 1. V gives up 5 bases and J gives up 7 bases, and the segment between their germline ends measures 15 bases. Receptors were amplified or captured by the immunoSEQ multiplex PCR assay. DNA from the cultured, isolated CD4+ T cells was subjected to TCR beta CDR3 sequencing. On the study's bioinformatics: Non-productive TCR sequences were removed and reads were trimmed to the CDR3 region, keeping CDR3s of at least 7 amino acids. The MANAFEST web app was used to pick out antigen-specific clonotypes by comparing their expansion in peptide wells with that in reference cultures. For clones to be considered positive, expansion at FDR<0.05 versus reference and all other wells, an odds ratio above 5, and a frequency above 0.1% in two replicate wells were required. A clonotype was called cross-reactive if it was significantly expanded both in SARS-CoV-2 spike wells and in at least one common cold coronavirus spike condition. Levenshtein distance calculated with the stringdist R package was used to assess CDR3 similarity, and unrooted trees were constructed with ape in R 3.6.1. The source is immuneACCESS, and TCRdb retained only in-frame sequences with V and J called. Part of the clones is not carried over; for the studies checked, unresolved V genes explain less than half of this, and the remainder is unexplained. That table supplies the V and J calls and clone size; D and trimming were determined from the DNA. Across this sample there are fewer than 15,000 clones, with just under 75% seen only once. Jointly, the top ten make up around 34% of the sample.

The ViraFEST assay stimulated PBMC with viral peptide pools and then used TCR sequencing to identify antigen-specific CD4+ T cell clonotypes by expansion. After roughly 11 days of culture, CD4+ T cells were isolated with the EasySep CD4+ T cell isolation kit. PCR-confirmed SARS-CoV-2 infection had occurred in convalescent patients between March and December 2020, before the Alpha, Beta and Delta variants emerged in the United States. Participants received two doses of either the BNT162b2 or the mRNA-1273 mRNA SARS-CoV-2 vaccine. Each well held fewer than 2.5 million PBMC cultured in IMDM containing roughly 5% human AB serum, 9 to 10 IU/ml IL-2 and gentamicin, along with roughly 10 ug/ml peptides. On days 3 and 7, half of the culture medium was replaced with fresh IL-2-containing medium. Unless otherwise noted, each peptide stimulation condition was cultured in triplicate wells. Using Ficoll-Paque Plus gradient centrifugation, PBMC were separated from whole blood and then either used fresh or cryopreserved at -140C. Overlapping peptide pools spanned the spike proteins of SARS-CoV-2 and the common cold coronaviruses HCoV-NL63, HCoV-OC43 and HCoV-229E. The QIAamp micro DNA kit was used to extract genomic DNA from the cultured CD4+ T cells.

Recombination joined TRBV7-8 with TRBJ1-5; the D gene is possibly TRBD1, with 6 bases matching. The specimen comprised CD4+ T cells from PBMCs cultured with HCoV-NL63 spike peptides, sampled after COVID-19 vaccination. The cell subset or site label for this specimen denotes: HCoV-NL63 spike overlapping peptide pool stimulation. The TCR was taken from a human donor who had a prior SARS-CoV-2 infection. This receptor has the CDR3 CASSQQGGGQPQHF. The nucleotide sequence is TGTGCCAGCAGCCAGCAAGGGGGTGGACAGCCCCAGCATTTT.